One sample yielded the 19 T cell receptor beta chains listed below, sequenced in a study of shared clonotypes between healthy human individuals. The protocol was immunoSEQ multiplex PCR, while the TCRdb copy is restricted to in-frame clones and leaves out a portion. The sample has 2 million to 2.5 million clones, 92% seen once; the top ten hold approximately 0.41%. Material: naive CD4+ T cells from PBMCs. The subset was: CD45RA+ positively selected. The receptors originated from a man between 18 and 29 years old in good health. Some clones in this sample may be carry-over from other donors' samples.

This clone showed up just a few times. This chain connects TRBV30 to TRBJ1-4; D gene unclear. V lost 2 bases, J lost 4 bases, and 11 bases lay in between. Germline lookup yields CDR1 GTSNPN and CDR2 SVGIG (reference sequence). The CDR3 spans 14 residues. The CDR3 reads CAWSSGQLNEKLFF. The CDR3 nucleotides read TGTGCCTGGAGTAGTGGTCAGCTTAATGAAAAACTGTTTTTT.

The chain employs TRBV10-3 and TRBJ2-3; D uncertain. The CDR3 sequence is 14 residues long. The V end was cut by 5 bases, the J end by 2 bases, with 11 bases between. Germline-derived CDR1 and CDR2 are ENHRY and SYGVKD. As DNA, the CDR3 is TGTGCCATCAGTTCGGAGTCTAACACAGATACGCAGTATTTT. Protein sequence: CAISSESNTDTQYF.

The rearrangement joins TRBV11-2 to TRBJ2-1; no reliable D call. CDR3 size: 14 residues. The germline gives CDR1 SGHAT, CDR2 FQNNGV. The ends were cut back, 2 bases at V and 9 bases at J, with 14 bases in the middle. The CDR3 nucleotides read TGTGCCAGCAGCTTATTGAACAGCGTTGCTGAGCAGTTCTTC. Translating it yields CASSLLNSVAEQFF.

This clone was recorded once. CDR3 nucleotides: TGTGCCAGCAGTGTAGGAGTTGGGGGACCCTACGAGCAGTACTTC. The encoded protein is CASSVGVGGPYEQYF. V and J are TRBV2 and TRBJ2-7; possibly TRBD1 or TRBD2 for D (5 bases each). From germline, CDR1 is SNHLY and CDR2 FYNNEI. This CDR3 comprises 15 residues. Trimming took off 4 bases at V and 2 bases at J, with 15 bases between the two ends.

In the case of this clone: At the DNA level, this CDR3 is encoded by other sequences in the same sample as well. CDR3 nucleotide sequence: TGTGCCAGCAGTTACAGGAACACTGAAGCTTTCTTT. This encodes CASSYRNTEAFF. This chain uses TRBV6-5 with TRBJ1-1, with unresolved D. Germline V gene data show CDR1 as MNHEY and CDR2 as SVGAGI. CDR3 length equals 12 residues. V lost 2 bases and J 1 base, leaving 2 bases between the germline ends.

The chain joins TRBV9 to TRBJ2-5; D gene unclear. V was cut by 4 bases and J by 1 base, with 11 bases left in between. This CDR3 contains 14 residues. Germline assignment: CDR1 SGDLS and CDR2 YYNGEE. The CDR3 nucleotides read TGTGCCAGCAGCATCCACCCCACCCAAGAGACCCAGTACTTC. Translated, it gives CASSIHPTQETQYF.

The V call is TRBV19, the J call TRBJ2-7, with 12 bases matching TRBD2. The junction had 6 bases not matched to a gene; V was cut back by 6 bases and J by 6 bases. The CDR3 loop spans 14 amino acids. The germline gives CDR1 LNHDA, CDR2 SQIVND (reference sequence). Here the CDR3 DNA reads TGTGCCAGTAGCCCTAGCGGGAGGGCTCTCGAGCAGTACTTC. This gives the protein CASSPSGRALEQYF.

The chain links TRBV19 to TRBJ1-3; D is possibly TRBD1 (6 bases). Per germline, CDR1 LNHDA and CDR2 SQIVND (reference sequence). Trimming stripped 10 bases from V and 2 bases from J, with 9 bases between. The CDR3 extends over 12 amino acids. The CDR3 here is CAIEGAGNTIYF. The CDR3 nucleotides are TGTGCCATCGAGGGGGCTGGAAACACCATATATTTT.

The rearrangement joins TRBV7-9 to TRBJ1-1; D call uncertain. Germline V lookup: CDR1 SEHNR, CDR2 FQNEAQ (reference sequence). The CDR3 covers 13 residues. The ends were cut back, 4 bases at V and 0 bases at J, with 6 bases in the middle. The CDR3: CASSSWVNTEAFF. Written as DNA, the CDR3 is TGTGCCAGCAGCTCGTGGGTGAACACTGAAGCTTTCTTT.

The chain has TRBV18 and TRBJ2-5, with 8 positions matching TRBD1. This CDR3 is 16 amino acids long. From germline, CDR1 is KGHSH and CDR2 LQKENI. The ends lost 6 bases at V and 0 bases at J; junction bases unmatched: 9. The CDR3 nucleotides are TGTGCCAGCTCGACAGGACAGGGATTGTACCAAGAGACCCAGTACTTC. This codes for CASSTGQGLYQETQYF.

The chain has TRBV5-4 and TRBJ2-1, with TRBD2 identical over 11 bases. The ends lost 1 base at V and 9 bases at J; junction bases unmatched: 3. The length of the CDR3 is 14 residues. CDR1 and CDR2 from the germline V gene are SGHNT and YYREEE (reference sequence). The CDR3 sequence: CASSLTSGSGEQFF. The DNA of the CDR3 is TGTGCCAGCAGCTTGACTAGCGGGAGTGGTGAGCAGTTCTTC. The full variable domain, with the rest looked up from reference TRBV5-4 and TRBJ2-1, is ETGVTQSPTHLIKTRGQQVTLRCSSQSGHNTVSWYQQALGQGPQFIFQYYREEENGRGNFPPRFSGLQFPNYSSELNVNALELDDSALYLCASSLTSGSGEQFFGPGTRLTVL.

The chain recombines TRBV6-1 with TRBJ1-4; D is unresolved. The germline V gene has CDR1 MNHNS and CDR2 SASEGT. The V and J ends lost 8 bases and 6 bases respectively, with 16 bases between them. The CDR3 runs 14 residues. The CDR3 nucleotides read TGTGCCAGCGGGATGAGGGATGGTGATGAAAAACTGTTTTTT. It specifies CASGMRDGDEKLFF.

This chain connects TRBV6-1 to TRBJ1-2; no definite D call. This CDR3 is built from 14 residues. Trimming took off 1 base at V and 0 bases at J, with 6 bases between the two ends. The germline V gene has CDR1 MNHNS and CDR2 SASEGT. The CDR3 bases are TGTGCCAGCAGTGAAGGGATCGCTAACTATGGCTACACCTTC. Its protein is CASSEGIANYGYTF.

The V call is TRBV6-4, the J call TRBJ1-2, with a weak D call TRBD1 (5 bases). There are 13 residues in the CDR3. Germline loops: CDR1 MRHNA, CDR2 SNTAGT. V was shortened by 8 bases and J by 8 bases, with 18 bases between the two germline ends. The CDR3 DNA reads as TGTGCCAGCTCCCCTACGGGGGGAAGGGGCTACACCTTC. Amino acids: CASSPTGGRGYTF.

The V call is TRBV10-3, the J call TRBJ1-2; D may be TRBD1 (5 bases). CDR3 length: 14 amino acids. In germline, CDR1 is ENHRY, CDR2 SYGVKD. Trimming stripped 6 bases from V and 8 bases from J, with 19 bases between. The CDR3 protein is CAISGTSWVWGYTF. The CDR3 DNA is TGTGCCATCAGCGGGACCTCTTGGGTGTGGGGCTACACCTTC.

This chain links TRBV5-4 with TRBJ2-1, with 10 bases identical to TRBD2. The V segment lost 3 bases and the J segment 15 bases; nucleotides outside the gene matches: 9. Germline-derived CDR1 and CDR2 are SGHNT and YYREEE (reference sequence). The CDR3 has 13 residues. The CDR3 sequence: CASSSQTLAGSFF. Here the CDR3 DNA reads TGTGCCAGCAGCTCCCAAACACTAGCGGGATCGTTCTTC.

CDR3 protein: CASSPGQGQETQYF. The CDR3 DNA is TGTGCCAGCAGCCCCGGACAGGGCCAAGAGACCCAGTACTTC. The chain couples TRBV5-4 to TRBJ2-5; 8 bases map to TRBD1. Trimming took 4 bases from V and 1 from J; bases not matched to a gene: 3. This CDR3 comprises 14 residues. Germline-derived CDR1 and CDR2 are SGHNT and YYREEE (reference sequence).

The chain is built from TRBV7-8 and TRBJ2-4; unclear D gene. The CDR3 spans 18 residues. V was pared by 1 base and J by 0 bases, with 16 bases between. Per germline, CDR1 SGHVS and CDR2 FQNEAQ. The CDR3 DNA is TGTGCCAGCAGCTTAGACGCCAAGAGGATTCTAGCCAAAAACATTCAGTACTTC. It specifies CASSLDAKRILAKNIQYF.

This chain connects TRBV28 to TRBJ1-2; unclear D gene. Germline V lookup: CDR1 MDHEN, CDR2 SYDVKM. This CDR3 spans 12 amino acids. The V gene lost 6 bases and the J gene lost 5 bases, with 10 bases spanning the gap. CDR3: CASRLGNYGYTF. The DNA for the CDR3 is TGTGCCAGCAGACTTGGAAATTATGGCTACACCTTC.